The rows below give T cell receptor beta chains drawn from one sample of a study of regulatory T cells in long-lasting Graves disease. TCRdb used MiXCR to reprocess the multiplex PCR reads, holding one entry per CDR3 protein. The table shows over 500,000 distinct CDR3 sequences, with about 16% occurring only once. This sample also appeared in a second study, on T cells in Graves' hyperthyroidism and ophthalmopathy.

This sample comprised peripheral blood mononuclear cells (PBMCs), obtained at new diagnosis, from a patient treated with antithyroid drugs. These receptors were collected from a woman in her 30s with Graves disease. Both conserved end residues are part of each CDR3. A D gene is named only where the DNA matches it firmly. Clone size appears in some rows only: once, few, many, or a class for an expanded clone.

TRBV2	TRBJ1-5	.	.	CASTFGRGANQPQHF	TGTGCCAGCACGTTTGGACGGGGAGCGAATCAGCCCCAGCATTTT
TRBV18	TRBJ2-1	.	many	CASSPLSGAYNEQFF	TGTGCCAGCTCACCTCTCTCGGGGGCCTACAATGAGCAGTTCTTC
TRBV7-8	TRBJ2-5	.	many	CASSSDSPAAQETQYF	TGTGCCAGCAGCTCAGACAGCCCAGCCGCTCAAGAGACCCAGTACTTC
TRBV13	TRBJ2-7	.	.	CASSLDYSQREQYF	TGTGCCAGCAGCTTGGACTATTCCCAGAGGGAGCAGTACTTC
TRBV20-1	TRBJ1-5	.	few	CSAPAGGAGFGNQPQHF	TGCAGTGCCCCGGCGGGGGGCGCTGGTTTTGGCAATCAGCCCCAGCATTTT
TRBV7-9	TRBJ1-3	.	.	CASSLRTDSGNTIYF	TGTGCCAGCAGCTTAAGGACGGACTCTGGAAACACCATATATTTT
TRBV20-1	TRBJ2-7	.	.	CSARDLRGATDEQYF	TGCAGTGCTAGAGATCTTCGGGGGGCGACTGACGAGCAGTACTTC
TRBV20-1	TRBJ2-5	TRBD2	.	CSARGGLAGGGRETQYF	TGCAGTGCTAGGGGAGGACTAGCGGGGGGCGGTCGAGAGACCCAGTACTTC
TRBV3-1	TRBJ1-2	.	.	CASSQGPPGGYTF	TGTGCCAGCAGCCAAGGGCCTCCGGGGGGCTACACCTTC
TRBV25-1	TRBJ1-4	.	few	CASSDRFGEKLFF	TGTGCCAGCAGTGACAGATTTGGGGAAAAACTGTTTTTT
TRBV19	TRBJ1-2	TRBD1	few	CASRQTGRYYGYTF	TGTGCCAGTAGGCAGACAGGGAGGTACTATGGCTACACCTTC
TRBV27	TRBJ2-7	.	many	CASSGTSGLEQYF	TGTGCCAGCTCCGGGACAAGCGGGCTGGAGCAGTACTTC
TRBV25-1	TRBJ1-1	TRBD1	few	CASSQTGYSTEAFF	TGTGCCAGCAGTCAGACAGGGTACAGCACTGAAGCTTTCTTT
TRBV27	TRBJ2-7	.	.	CASSLSRPYEQYF	TGTGCCAGCAGTTTAAGCAGACCCTACGAGCAGTACTTC
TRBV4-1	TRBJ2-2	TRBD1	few	CASSQEGQGIPGELFF	TGCGCCAGCAGCCAAGAAGGACAGGGGATTCCCGGGGAGCTGTTTTTT
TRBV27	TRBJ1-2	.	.	CASSQDKNYGYTF	TGTGCCAGCAGTCAGGACAAAAACTATGGCTACACCTTC
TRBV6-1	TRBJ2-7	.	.	CASTRTPVSYEQYF	TGTGCCAGCACCAGAACCCCGGTTTCCTACGAGCAGTACTTC
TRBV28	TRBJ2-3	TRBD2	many	CASRLANTDTQYF	TGTGCCAGCAGACTAGCGAACACAGATACGCAGTATTTT
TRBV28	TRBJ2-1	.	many	CASSPADRINEQFF	TGTGCCAGCAGTCCGGCGGACAGAATCAATGAGCAGTTCTTC
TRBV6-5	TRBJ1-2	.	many	CASSYPGSGYTF	TGTGCCAGCAGTTACCCAGGGTCGGGCTACACCTTC
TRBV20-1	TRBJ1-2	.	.	CSAHSLGENYGYTF	TGCAGTGCCCATTCTCTGGGGGAAAACTATGGCTACACCTTC
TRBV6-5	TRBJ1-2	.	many	CASSLAGAVGYTF	TGTGCCAGCAGTTTGGCAGGGGCAGTTGGCTACACCTTC
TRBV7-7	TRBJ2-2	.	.	CASSLSRGDTGELFF	TGTGCTAGCAGCTTATCCCGGGGAGACACCGGGGAGCTGTTTTTT
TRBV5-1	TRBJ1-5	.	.	CASSSGITGNQPQHF	TGCGCCAGCAGCTCGGGCATCACGGGCAATCAGCCCCAGCATTTT
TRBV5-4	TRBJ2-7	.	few	CASSPLMGEQYF	TGTGCCAGCAGCCCCCTCATGGGCGAGCAGTACTTC
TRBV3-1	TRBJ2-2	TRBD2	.	CASSQGTSGINTGELFF	TGTGCCAGCAGCCAGGGGACTAGCGGGATAAACACCGGGGAGCTGTTTTTT
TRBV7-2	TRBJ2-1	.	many	CAPPAGRPFNNEQFF	TGTGCCCCCCCGGCCGGTAGACCCTTTAACAATGAGCAGTTCTTC
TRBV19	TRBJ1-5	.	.	CASSIEDSFNQPQHF	TGTGCCAGTAGTATAGAGGACAGCTTCAATCAGCCCCAGCATTTT
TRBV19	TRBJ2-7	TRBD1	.	CASSAKGQGSDEQYF	TGTGCCAGTAGTGCCAAGGGACAGGGAAGCGACGAGCAGTACTTC
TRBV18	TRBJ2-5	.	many	CASSLGVQETQYF	TGTGCCAGCAGCTTAGGGGTCCAAGAGACCCAGTACTTC
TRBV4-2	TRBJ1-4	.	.	CASSQERVFATNEKLFF	TGTGCCAGCAGCCAAGAGAGGGTGTTTGCAACTAATGAAAAACTGTTTTTT
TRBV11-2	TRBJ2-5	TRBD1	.	CASSLAGTGLGETQYF	TGTGCCAGCAGCTTAGCCGGGACAGGGCTTGGGGAGACCCAGTACTTC
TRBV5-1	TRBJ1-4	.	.	CASSLTGAGPNEKLFF	TGCGCCAGCAGCTTAACTGGGGCAGGCCCTAATGAAAAACTGTTTTTT
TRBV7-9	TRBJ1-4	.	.	CASSLSVPLEKLFF	TGTGCCAGCAGCTTATCGGTTCCTCTCGAAAAACTGTTTTTT
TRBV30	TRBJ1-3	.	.	CAWSAGLGPRSSGNTIYF	TGTGCCTGGAGTGCTGGCCTCGGTCCCAGGAGCTCTGGAAACACCATATATTTT
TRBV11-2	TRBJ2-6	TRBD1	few	CASSALRVRQGIGFGGANVLTF	TGTGCCAGCAGCGCGTTACGCGTCCGACAGGGTATAGGCTTTGGTGGGGCCAACGTCCTGACTTTC
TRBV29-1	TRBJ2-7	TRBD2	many	CSVVLGLSYEQYF	TGCAGCGTTGTGTTGGGACTAAGCTACGAGCAGTACTTC
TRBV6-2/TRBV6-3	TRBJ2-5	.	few	CASSYGPETQYF	TGTGCCAGCAGTTACGGTCCGGAGACCCAGTACTTC
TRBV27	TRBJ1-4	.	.	CASSDRRDAPNEKLFF	TGTGCCAGCAGTGACAGACGGGATGCGCCGAATGAAAAACTGTTTTTT
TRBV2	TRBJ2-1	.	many	CASSRYRSYNEQFF	TGTGCCAGCAGCCGCTATCGCTCCTACAATGAGCAGTTCTTC
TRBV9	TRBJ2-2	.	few	CASSVASFAETGELFF	TGTGCCAGCAGCGTAGCCTCCTTCGCCGAAACCGGGGAGCTGTTTTTT
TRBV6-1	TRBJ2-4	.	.	CASSDPGPPKNIQYF	TGTGCCAGCAGTGACCCGGGGCCTCCCAAAAACATTCAGTACTTC
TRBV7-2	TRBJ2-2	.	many	CASSPSPSATGELFF	TGTGCCAGCAGCCCAAGCCCCAGCGCCACCGGGGAGCTGTTTTTT
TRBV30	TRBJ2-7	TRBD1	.	CAWSVPGQGVYEQYF	TGTGCCTGGAGTGTACCCGGACAGGGGGTCTACGAGCAGTACTTC
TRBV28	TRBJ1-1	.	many	CASSTWIEAFF	TGTGCCAGCAGTACGTGGATTGAAGCTTTCTTT
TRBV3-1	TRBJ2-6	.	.	CASSPQVSWANVLTF	TGTGCCAGCAGCCCCCAGGTGTCTTGGGCCAACGTCCTGACTTTC
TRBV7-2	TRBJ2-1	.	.	CASSLRINLEGEQFF	TGTGCCAGCAGCTTGAGAATTAACCTTGAGGGTGAGCAGTTCTTC
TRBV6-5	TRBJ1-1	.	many	CASSYSSATGEAFF	TGTGCCAGCAGTTACTCCTCTGCGACAGGTGAAGCTTTCTTT
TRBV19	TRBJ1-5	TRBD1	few	CASSYRGRGDQPQHF	TGTGCCAGTAGTTACAGGGGGCGCGGGGATCAGCCCCAGCATTTT
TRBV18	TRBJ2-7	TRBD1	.	CASSPLQDPQGVYEQYF	TGTGCCAGCTCACCATTACAGGACCCGCAGGGGGTATACGAGCAGTACTTC
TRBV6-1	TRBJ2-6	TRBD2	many	CASTDGGSGANVLTF	TGTGCCAGCACCGACGGGGGGTCTGGGGCCAACGTCCTGACTTTC